This passage covers 27 T cell receptor beta chains from one sample sequenced in a study of Graves' ophthalmopathy and Graves' hyperthyroidism. Amplification of the TCR beta CDR3 regions used RNA transcripts (as template). Second-round multiplex PCR came after first-round RT-PCR with HTBI primers. TCRdb used MiXCR to reprocess the multiplex PCR reads, holding one entry per CDR3 protein. The sample includes 300,000 to 500,000 distinct CDR3 sequences, roughly 15% of them seen just once. The source material was peripheral blood. The receptors stem from a woman aged 18-29 years with stable Graves' hyperthyroidism.

This clonotype has a handful of counts. This chain connects TRBV7-2 to TRBJ1-5; weak D call: TRBD1 (5 bases). This CDR3 has 15 amino acids. Between the trimmed V and J ends, which lost 4 bases and 4 bases, there was a span of 14 bases. Per germline, CDR1 SGHTA and CDR2 FQGNSA. CDR3 coding DNA: TGTGCCAGCAGCTCCCAAGGGGTCTCTAATCAGCCCCAGCATTTT. Translating gives CASSSQGVSNQPQHF.

In this sample, this clonotype turned up many times. The V gene is TRBV12-3 or TRBV12-4, the J gene TRBJ1-1, with a possible D match to TRBD1 (5 bases). Trimming shortened V by 5 bases and J by 1 base, and 17 bases separated the two germline ends. The CDR3 runs to 16 residues. CDR3 protein: CASSPPPGTENTEAFF. The CDR3 bases are TGTGCCAGCAGTCCTCCACCCGGGACGGAGAACACTGAAGCTTTCTTT.

This clonotype has a count of ten or more. The J gene is TRBJ2-5, the V gene TRBV5-1; 7 nucleotides line up with TRBD1. This CDR3 is 14 amino acids long. The V gene's germline CDR1 is SGHRS and CDR2 YFSETQ. V shed 4 bases, J shed 0 bases, and the junction held 3 bases outside the gene matches. For the CDR3, the DNA is TGCGCCAGCAGCGCGACAGGGAACCAAGAGACCCAGTACTTC. Residues: CASSATGNQETQYF.

This clonotype came up many times. V is TRBV12-3 or TRBV12-4 and J is TRBJ1-2; D might be TRBD1 (5 bases). V gave up 5 bases and J gave up 4 bases, with 14 bases separating them. This CDR3 is built from 14 residues. CDR3 in DNA: TGTGCCAGCAGTATACCCGGGACGGGCTATGGCTACACCTTC. It translates to CASSIPGTGYGYTF.

The genes are TRBV29-1 and TRBJ1-6, with a possible D match to TRBD1 (5 bases). Trimming took 5 bases from V and 12 from J, leaving 20 bases between them. Germline CDR1 is SQVTM and CDR2 is ANQGSEA. The length of the CDR3 is 14 residues. Here the CDR3 reads CSVTGRPELRPLHF. The CDR3, as DNA: TGCAGCGTTACGGGACGCCCCGAATTGAGACCCCTCCACTTT.

Only a few counts were recorded for this clonotype. The V gene is TRBV19, the J gene TRBJ2-3; D remains ambiguous. Germline loops: CDR1 LNHDA, CDR2 SQIVND (reference sequence). The V end was cut by 3 bases, the J end by 2 bases, with 12 bases between. This CDR3 is 15 amino acids long. CDR3: CASSIGYGYTDTQYF. The CDR3 DNA sequence: TGTGCCAGTAGTATTGGGTACGGCTACACAGATACGCAGTATTTT.

This clonotype showed up many times. This sequence joins TRBV6-2 or TRBV6-3 and TRBJ2-5; possible D gene TRBD1, 5 bases. Germline V CDR1 and CDR2: MNHEY, SVGEGT. The CDR3 is made up of 13 amino acids. Trimming took 7 bases from V and 0 from J, leaving 9 bases between them. CDR3 protein: CASTNRYQETQYF. The DNA of the CDR3 is TGTGCCAGCACGAACAGGTACCAAGAGACCCAGTACTTC.

This clonotype was seen a few times. The rearrangement joins TRBV11-1 to TRBJ1-1; perhaps TRBD1 as D (5 bases). Germline CDR1 SGHAT, CDR2 FQDESV (reference sequence). This CDR3 spans 17 amino acids. Trimming removed 1 base at V and 1 base at J, with 16 bases between. The CDR3 nucleotides read TGTGCCAGCAGCTTAGTATTGGGGACCCTTACGAACACTGAAGCTTTCTTT. Translated: CASSLVLGTLTNTEAFF.

This clonotype was counted ten times or more. The rearrangement uses TRBV28 and TRBJ2-5, with TRBD1 as a possible D gene (5 bases). The CDR3 totals 15 residues. The germline V and J ends were trimmed by 2 bases and 4 bases, with 14 bases remaining between them. The germline V gene encodes CDR1 MDHEN and CDR2 SYDVKM. The CDR3 reads CASSLLDSDGETQYF. CDR3 coding DNA: TGTGCCAGCAGTTTACTCGACAGTGATGGAGAGACCCAGTACTTC.

This clonotype appeared once. J is TRBJ2-7 and V is TRBV6-1, with D perhaps TRBD1 (6 bases). Germline CDR1 MNHNS, CDR2 SASEGT. The germline V and J ends were trimmed by 1 base and 8 bases, with 15 bases remaining between them. This CDR3 has 14 residues. The CDR3 sequence: CASSEVGDIPQQYF. The CDR3 DNA reads as TGTGCCAGCAGTGAAGTCGGGGACATCCCGCAGCAGTACTTC.

This clonotype was recorded at least ten times. The chain links TRBV2 to TRBJ1-6; possibly TRBD1 for D (6 bases). Trimming took off 4 bases at V and 7 bases at J, with 8 bases between the two ends. Germline assignment: CDR1 SNHLY and CDR2 FYNNEI. CDR3 length: 13 amino acids. The DNA of the CDR3 is TGTGCCAGCAGTGCAGGGGTCAATTCACCCCTCCACTTT. The encoded protein is CASSAGVNSPLHF.

This clonotype was seen many times. CDR3 sequence: CASSKAGSFNTEAFF. CDR3 sequence (DNA): TGTGCCAGTAGTAAGGCAGGATCCTTTAACACTGAAGCTTTCTTT. The V call is TRBV19, the J call TRBJ1-1; D is ambiguous. The V gene's germline CDR1 is LNHDA and CDR2 SQIVND (reference sequence). The CDR3 runs to 15 residues. The V gene lost 4 bases and the J gene lost 2 bases, with 14 bases spanning the gap.

Ten or more counts support this clonotype. Relative to the germline gene, one junction end is altered; a read error may explain this. The rearrangement links TRBV6-1 to TRBJ2-5; the D gene is possibly TRBD2 (5 bases). Germline V gene data show CDR1 as MNHNS and CDR2 as SASEGT. CDR3 length: 13 amino acids. CDR3 DNA: TGCGCCAGCAGTAGAGGGCTTCAAGAGACCCAGTACTTC. Amino acid sequence: CASSRGLQETQYF.

This clonotype was counted at least ten times. This sequence joins TRBV19 and TRBJ2-5; D might be TRBD1 (7 bases). The CDR3 covers 20 residues. Trimming shortened V by 11 bases and J by 5 bases, and 39 bases separated the two germline ends. The germline gives CDR1 LNHDA, CDR2 SQIVND (reference sequence). The CDR3, as DNA: TGTGCCTGGCGTTCTAGGCTAGGGACAGAAGGGGAGCGGGTAACGGAGACCCAGTACTTC. Its translation is CAWRSRLGTEGERVTETQYF.

This clonotype came up many times. This chain uses TRBV4-1 with TRBJ2-5, with D hard to call. The germline gives CDR1 MGHRA, CDR2 YSYEKL. The CDR3 covers 14 residues. The germline V and J ends were trimmed by 1 base and 5 bases, with 11 bases remaining between them. The DNA of the CDR3 is TGCGCCAGCAGCCAAGGGGTCGGAGCGGAGACCCAGTACTTC. It codes for CASSQGVGAETQYF.

The gene calls are TRBV2 and TRBJ1-5; D perhaps matches TRBD1 (5 bases). The CDR3 covers 15 residues. The germline gives CDR1 SNHLY, CDR2 FYNNEI. Trimming shortened V by 6 bases and J by 0 bases, and 12 bases separated the two germline ends. The CDR3 coding sequence is TGTGCCAGCAGGGGCGGGGACCTTAGCAATCAGCCCCAGCATTTT. It translates to CASRGGDLSNQPQHF.

The chain carries TRBV20-1 and TRBJ2-7, with D perhaps matching TRBD2 (6 bases). Trimming shortened V by 0 bases and J by 6 bases, and 15 bases separated the two germline ends. Germline loops: CDR1 DFQATT, CDR2 SNEGSKA (reference sequence). CDR3 length: 14 residues. The CDR3: CSARDLGGVGEQYF. The CDR3 region has the DNA TGCAGTGCTAGAGATCTGGGCGGGGTAGGCGAGCAGTACTTC.

This clonotype was found many times. This sequence joins TRBV28 and TRBJ2-7; possibly TRBD2 for D (5 bases). Germline V gives CDR1 MDHEN, CDR2 SYDVKM. V dropped 8 bases and J dropped 4 bases, with 9 bases sitting between them. This CDR3 has 11 amino acids. CDR3 in amino acids: CASGRDYEQYF. Written as DNA, the CDR3 is TGTGCCAGCGGACGGGATTACGAGCAGTACTTC. Filled out from reference TRBV28 and TRBJ2-7, the complete variable domain reads DVKVTQSSRYLVKRTGEKVFLECVQDMDHENMFWYRQDPGLGLRLIYFSYDVKMKEKGDIPEGYSVSREKKERFSLILESASTNQTSMYLCASGRDYEQYFGPGTRLTVT.

This clonotype was counted many times. The rearrangement uses TRBV12-3 or TRBV12-4 and TRBJ2-2, with 11 bases matching TRBD1. After removal of 3 bases from V and 3 bases from J, the junction contained 0 bases not matched to a gene. This CDR3 has 15 residues. This CDR3 reads CASSLGQGDTGELFF. As DNA, the CDR3 is TGTGCCAGCAGTTTGGGACAGGGGGACACCGGGGAGCTGTTTTTT.

This clonotype has at least ten counts. This rearrangement joins TRBV20-1 to TRBJ1-5; 7 nucleotides agree with TRBD1. The CDR3 is 14 amino acids. CDR1 and CDR2 (germline): DFQATT, SNEGSKA (reference sequence). J gave up 4 bases and V 5 bases, and 8 bases lay outside the gene matches. CDR3 nucleotides: TGCAGTGCTCTCCGGGACAGCGATAATCAGCCCCAGCATTTT. Protein sequence: CSALRDSDNQPQHF.

This clonotype was seen many times. This rearrangement joins TRBV2 to TRBJ1-1; the D gene is possibly TRBD1 (6 bases). Trimming shortened V by 5 bases and J by 3 bases, and 13 bases separated the two germline ends. Per germline, CDR1 SNHLY and CDR2 FYNNEI. The CDR3 is 14 amino acids. CDR3 nucleotides: TGTGCCAGCAGTTGGGGGGCCGGGGACACTGAAGCTTTCTTT. Its translation: CASSWGAGDTEAFF.

This clonotype was observed a few times. V is TRBV7-2 and J is TRBJ1-5, with TRBD1 as a possible D gene (5 bases). Per germline, CDR1 SGHTA and CDR2 FQGNSA. V was trimmed by 5 bases and J by 2 bases, leaving 10 bases between them. This CDR3 contains 14 residues. DNA of the CDR3: TGTGCCAGCAGCGGGGGGATAGGCAATCAGCCCCAGCATTTT. Its translation: CASSGGIGNQPQHF. Supplemented by reference TRBV7-2 and TRBJ1-5, the full variable domain reads GAGVSQSPSNKVTEKGKDVELRCDPISGHTALYWYRQSLGQGLEFLIYFQGNSAPDKSGLPSDRFSAERTGGSVSTLTIQRTQQEDSAVYLCASSGGIGNQPQHFGDGTRLSIL.

Many counts were recorded for this clonotype. The gene calls are TRBV7-2 and TRBJ1-2; 10 bases agree with TRBD1. With V trimmed by 0 bases and J by 8 bases, 9 bases remained unmatched. Germline CDR1 reads SGHTA; CDR2 reads FQGNSA. The CDR3 spans 16 residues. CDR3: CASSLAGTGDSGGYTF. The CDR3 DNA is TGTGCCAGCAGCTTAGCCGGGACAGGGGATTCGGGCGGCTACACCTTC.

This clonotype was observed at least ten times. This rearrangement joins TRBV28 to TRBJ2-7; D may be TRBD1 (5 bases). The V gene lost 6 bases and the J gene lost 1 base, with 13 bases spanning the gap. This CDR3 comprises 14 residues. Per the germline V gene, CDR1 is MDHEN and CDR2 is SYDVKM. The CDR3 coding sequence is TGTGCCAGCAGCACACAGGCCCCATCCTACGAGCAGTACTTC. Protein sequence: CASSTQAPSYEQYF.

This clonotype was recorded at least ten times. V and J are TRBV11-2 and TRBJ1-2; no definite D call. The V gene's germline CDR1 is SGHAT and CDR2 FQNNGV. Trimming took off 5 bases at V and 6 bases at J, with 13 bases between the two ends. This CDR3 has 13 residues. CDR3 amino acids: CASSQDTFNGYTF. The CDR3 region has the DNA TGTGCCAGCAGCCAAGACACATTCAATGGCTACACCTTC.

The V call is TRBV2, the J call TRBJ2-5, with D possibly being TRBD2 (6 bases). Germline lookup yields CDR1 SNHLY and CDR2 FYNNEI. This CDR3 has 15 amino acids. The V end was cut by 6 bases, the J end by 0 bases, with 14 bases between. Here the CDR3 reads CASSPGTFYQETQYF. CDR3 in DNA: TGTGCCAGCAGCCCTGGGACTTTTTACCAAGAGACCCAGTACTTC. The complete variable domain, with remaining parts taken from reference TRBV2 and TRBJ2-5, reads EPEVTQTPSHQVTQMGQEVILRCVPISNHLYFYWYRQILGQKVEFLVSFYNNEISEKSEIFDDQFSVERPDGSNFTLKIRSTKLEDSAMYFCASSPGTFYQETQYFGPGTRLLVL.

Many counts were recorded for this clonotype. The chain is built from TRBV10-3 and TRBJ2-7, with D tentatively TRBD1 (6 bases). The CDR3 is 14 residues long. Between the trimmed V and J ends, which lost 4 bases and 2 bases, there was a span of 12 bases. Germline V lookup: CDR1 ENHRY, CDR2 SYGVKD. CDR3: CAISGGPDPYEQYF. CDR3 in DNA: TGTGCCATCAGTGGGGGGCCGGACCCCTACGAGCAGTACTTC.